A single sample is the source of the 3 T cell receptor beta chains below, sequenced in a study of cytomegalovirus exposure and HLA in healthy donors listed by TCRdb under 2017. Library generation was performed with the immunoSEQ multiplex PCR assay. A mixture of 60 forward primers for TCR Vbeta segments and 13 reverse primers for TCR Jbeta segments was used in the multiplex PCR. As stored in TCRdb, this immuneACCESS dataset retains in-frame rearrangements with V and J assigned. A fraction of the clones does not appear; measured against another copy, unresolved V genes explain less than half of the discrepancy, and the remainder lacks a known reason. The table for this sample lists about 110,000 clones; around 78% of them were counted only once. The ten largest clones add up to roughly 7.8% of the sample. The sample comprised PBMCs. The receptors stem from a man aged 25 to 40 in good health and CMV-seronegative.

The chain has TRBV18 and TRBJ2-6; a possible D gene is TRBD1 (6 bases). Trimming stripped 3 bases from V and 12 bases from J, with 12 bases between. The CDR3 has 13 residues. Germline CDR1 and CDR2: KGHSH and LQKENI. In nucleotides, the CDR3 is TGTGCCAGCTCACCGACAGGCGACGCCGTCCTGACTTTC. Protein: CASSPTGDAVLTF.

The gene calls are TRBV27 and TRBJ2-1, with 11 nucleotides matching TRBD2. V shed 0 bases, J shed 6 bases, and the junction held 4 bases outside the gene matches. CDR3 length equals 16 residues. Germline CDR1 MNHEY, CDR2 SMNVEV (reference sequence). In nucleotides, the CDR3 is TGTGCCAGCAGTTTATCGGCGCTAGCGGGGGGCAATGAGCAGTTCTTC. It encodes CASSLSALAGGNEQFF.

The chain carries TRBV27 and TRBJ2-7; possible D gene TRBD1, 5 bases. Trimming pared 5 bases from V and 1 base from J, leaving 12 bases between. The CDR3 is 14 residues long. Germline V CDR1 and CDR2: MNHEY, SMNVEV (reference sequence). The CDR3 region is CASSPNRLSYEQYF. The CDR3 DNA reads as TGTGCCAGCAGTCCAAACAGGTTGTCCTACGAGCAGTACTTC.